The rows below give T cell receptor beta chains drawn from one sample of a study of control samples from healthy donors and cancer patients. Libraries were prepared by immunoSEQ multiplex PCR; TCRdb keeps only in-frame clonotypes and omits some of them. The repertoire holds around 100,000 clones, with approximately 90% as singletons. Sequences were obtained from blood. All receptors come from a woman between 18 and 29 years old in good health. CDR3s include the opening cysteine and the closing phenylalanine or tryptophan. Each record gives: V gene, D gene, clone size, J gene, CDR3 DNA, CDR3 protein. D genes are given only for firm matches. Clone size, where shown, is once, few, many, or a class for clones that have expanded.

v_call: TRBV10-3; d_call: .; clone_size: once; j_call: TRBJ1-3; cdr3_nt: TGTGCCATCAGTGAGTCATCTGGAAACACCATATATTTT; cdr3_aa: CAISESSGNTIYF
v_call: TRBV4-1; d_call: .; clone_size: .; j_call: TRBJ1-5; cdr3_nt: TGCGCCAGCAGCTTTCAGGGGAGAGGCAATCAGCCCCAGCATTTT; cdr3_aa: CASSFQGRGNQPQHF
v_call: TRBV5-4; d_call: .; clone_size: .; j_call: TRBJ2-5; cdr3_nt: TGTGCCAGCAGCTTGACTGGGCCAGGGACCCAGTACTTC; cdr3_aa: CASSLTGPGTQYF
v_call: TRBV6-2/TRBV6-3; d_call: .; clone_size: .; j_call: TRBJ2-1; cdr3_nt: TGTGCCAGCAGCCCCCACGAGGCCAATGAGCAGTTCTTC; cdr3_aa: CASSPHEANEQFF
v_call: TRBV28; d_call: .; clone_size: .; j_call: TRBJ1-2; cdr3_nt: TGTGCCAGCAGTCCACTTGGACAAATCAGAGGCTACACCTTC; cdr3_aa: CASSPLGQIRGYTF
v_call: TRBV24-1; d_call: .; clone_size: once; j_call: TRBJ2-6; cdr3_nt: TGTGCCACCAGTGACCCCAGGGCTGGGGCCAACGTCCTGACTTTC; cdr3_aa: CATSDPRAGANVLTF
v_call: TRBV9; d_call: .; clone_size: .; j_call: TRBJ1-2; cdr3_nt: TGTGCCAGCGAGGGCTCCTATGGCTACACCTTC; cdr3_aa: CASEGSYGYTF
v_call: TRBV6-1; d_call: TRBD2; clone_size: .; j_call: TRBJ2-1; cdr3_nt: TGTGCCAGCAGTGAAGGACATCTAGCGGGGAACAATGAGCAGTTCTTC; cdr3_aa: CASSEGHLAGNNEQFF
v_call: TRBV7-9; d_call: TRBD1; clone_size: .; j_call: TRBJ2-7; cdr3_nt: TGTGCCAGCAGCGGTCCGGGACAGGGGGCCCACGAGCAGTACTTC; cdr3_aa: CASSGPGQGAHEQYF
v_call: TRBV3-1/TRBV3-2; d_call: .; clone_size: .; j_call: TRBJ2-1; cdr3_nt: TGTGCCAGCAGCCAAGATGTCAGGGGCTCCTACAATGAGCAGTTCTTC; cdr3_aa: CASSQDVRGSYNEQFF
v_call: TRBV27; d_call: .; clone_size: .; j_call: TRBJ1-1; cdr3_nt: TGTGCCAGCAGTTCCCTGGGTACATCATATAGAGCTTTCTTT; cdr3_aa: CASSSLGTSYRAFF
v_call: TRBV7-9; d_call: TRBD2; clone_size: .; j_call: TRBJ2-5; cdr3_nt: TGTGCCAGCAGTTATGGACTAGCGGGTTCGGAGACCCAGTACTTC; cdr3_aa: CASSYGLAGSETQYF
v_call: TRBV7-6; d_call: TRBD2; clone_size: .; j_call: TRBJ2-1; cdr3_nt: TGTGCCAGCAGCTTATTCGGGGGGGTTGAGCAGTTCTTC; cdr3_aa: CASSLFGGVEQFF
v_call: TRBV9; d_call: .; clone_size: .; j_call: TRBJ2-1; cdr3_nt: TGTGCCAGCAGCGTAGGGCCCGCTTACAATGAGCAGTTCTTC; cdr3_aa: CASSVGPAYNEQFF
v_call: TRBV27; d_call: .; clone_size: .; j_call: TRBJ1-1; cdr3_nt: TGTGCCAGCAGTTTATTGGGTAGGTGGACTGAAGCTTTCTTT; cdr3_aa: CASSLLGRWTEAFF
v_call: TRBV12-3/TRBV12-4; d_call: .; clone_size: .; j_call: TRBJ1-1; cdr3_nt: TGTGCCAGCTGTGGGGCAGACAGGAAGGCTTTCTTT; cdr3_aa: CASCGADRKAFF
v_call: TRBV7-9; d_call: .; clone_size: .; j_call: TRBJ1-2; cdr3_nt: TGTGCCAGCAGCTCGTCGGTGGGGGTAGGCTACACCTTC; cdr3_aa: CASSSSVGVGYTF
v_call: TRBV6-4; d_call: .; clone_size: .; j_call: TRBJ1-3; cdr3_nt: TGTGCCCGCAGTGACCAGAGGGGTTTAAACCTCGGCTTT; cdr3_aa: CARSDQRGLNLGF
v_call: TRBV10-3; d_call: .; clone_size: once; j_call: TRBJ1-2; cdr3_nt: TGTGCCATCAGTGACATTGGGGGGGACGGCTACACCTTC; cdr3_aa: CAISDIGGDGYTF
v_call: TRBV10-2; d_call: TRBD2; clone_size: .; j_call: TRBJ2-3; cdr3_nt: TGCGCCAGCAGAACGGGACTAGCGGACACAGATACGCAGTATTTT; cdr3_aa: CASRTGLADTDTQYF
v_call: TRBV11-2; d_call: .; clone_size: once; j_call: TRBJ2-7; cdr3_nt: TGTGCCAGCACCCCCGGAGGGATGGGTTTTTCCTACGAGCAGTACTTC; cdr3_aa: CASTPGGMGFSYEQYF
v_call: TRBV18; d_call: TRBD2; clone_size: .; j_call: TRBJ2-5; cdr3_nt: TGTGCCAGCTCACCACAGGCGGGAGGGCCGATCGAGACCCAGTACTTC; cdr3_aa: CASSPQAGGPIETQYF
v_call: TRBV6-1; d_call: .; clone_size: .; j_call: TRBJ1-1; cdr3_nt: TGTGCCAGCAGTGAGTCAGGTGGGGATACTAGTTCTGAAGCTTTCTTT; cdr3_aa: CASSESGGDTSSEAFF
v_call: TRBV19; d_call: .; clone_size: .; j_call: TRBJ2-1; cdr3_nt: TGTGCCAGTAGTACGGATGGACTGGAGGAGCAGTTCTTC; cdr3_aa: CASSTDGLEEQFF
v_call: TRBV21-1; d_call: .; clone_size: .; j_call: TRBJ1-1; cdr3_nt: TGTGCCAGCAGCAAAGGTGGAGAAGCTTTCTTT; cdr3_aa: CASSKGGEAFF
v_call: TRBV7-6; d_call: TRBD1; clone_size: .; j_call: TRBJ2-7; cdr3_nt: TGTGCCAGCAGCTTATTAGACAGGGGAAGGAACGAGCAGTACTTC; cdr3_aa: CASSLLDRGRNEQYF
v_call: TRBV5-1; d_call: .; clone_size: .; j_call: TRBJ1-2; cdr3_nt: TGCGCCAGCAGCTTGGCGGGCGGCTATGGCTACACCTTC; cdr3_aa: CASSLAGGYGYTF
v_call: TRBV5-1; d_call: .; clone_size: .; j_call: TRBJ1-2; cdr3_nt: TGCGCCAGCAGCTTGGTATCTGGGAGCTATGGCTACACCTTC; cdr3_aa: CASSLVSGSYGYTF
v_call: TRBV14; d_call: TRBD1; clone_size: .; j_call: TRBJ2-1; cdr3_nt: TGTGCCAGCAGCCGGGACAGGGTGAGCTCCTACAATGAGCAGTTCTTC; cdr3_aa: CASSRDRVSSYNEQFF
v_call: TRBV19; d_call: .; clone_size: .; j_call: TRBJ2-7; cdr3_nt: TGTGCCAGTAGTATGTGGGGGAGCCGTGACGAGCAGTACTTC; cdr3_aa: CASSMWGSRDEQYF
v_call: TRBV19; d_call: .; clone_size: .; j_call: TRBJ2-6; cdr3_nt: TGTGCCAGTAATTCGATCTCTGGGGCCAACGTCCTGACTTTC; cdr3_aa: CASNSISGANVLTF
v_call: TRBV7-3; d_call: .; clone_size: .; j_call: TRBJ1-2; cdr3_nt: TGTGCCAGCAGCTCAAAGGTGGGGGGAGACGGTGGCTACACCTTC; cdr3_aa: CASSSKVGGDGGYTF
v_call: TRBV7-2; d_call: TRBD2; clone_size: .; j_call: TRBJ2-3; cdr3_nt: TGTGCCAGCAGCCCCCCGAGCGGGAGGGCGGTGGGGGATACGCAGTATTTT; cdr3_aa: CASSPPSGRAVGDTQYF